These T cell receptor beta chains were read from a single sample in a study of blood T cells in healthy people across ages. Each CDR3 protein gets one entry after TCRdb re-called the 5' RACE reads with MiXCR. The sample has 650,000 to 1,000,000 distinct CDR3 sequences, about 46% seen once. Sample: blood. All receptors derive from a man older than 75 in good health. Each CDR3 is given with its conserved first and last residue. Each record gives: D gene, clone size, V gene, J gene, CDR3 DNA, CDR3 protein. D genes are given only for firm matches. Clone size appears in some rows only: once, few, many, or a class for an expanded clone.

>.|.|TRBV28|TRBJ2-7
TGTGCCAGCAGGGTGGAGGGGTCCATCTACGAGCAGTACTTC
CASRVEGSIYEQYF
>.|.|TRBV12-3/TRBV12-4|TRBJ2-7
TGTGCCAGCAGCCAAAGAGGAGCTTCCGAGCAGTACTTC
CASSQRGASEQYF
>.|.|TRBV10-3|TRBJ2-3
TGTGCCATCGGGCGGGACACAGATACGCAGTATTTT
CAIGRDTDTQYF
>.|.|TRBV28|TRBJ2-3
TGTGCCAGCAGTCCTCGGGACCGGAGGGCAGATACGCAGTATTTT
CASSPRDRRADTQYF
>TRBD2|.|TRBV20-1|TRBJ2-1
TGCAGTGCGGGGACCCGCGGGGGGCATGAGCAGTTCTTC
CSAGTRGGHEQFF
>.|.|TRBV3-1|TRBJ2-7
TGTGCCAGCAGCCAAGGGACAACTACGCAGCAGTACTTC
CASSQGTTTQQYF
>.|.|TRBV21-1|TRBJ1-2
TGTGCCAGCAGCAAGGTCGGACAGTTCCTTTATGGCTACACCTTC
CASSKVGQFLYGYTF
>TRBD2|.|TRBV12-3/TRBV12-4|TRBJ2-7
TGTGCCAGCAGTTCCCATAGCGGGGGCAACTACGAGCAGTACTTC
CASSSHSGGNYEQYF
>TRBD2|many|TRBV7-9|TRBJ2-7
TGTGCCAGCAGCTGGGCGGGAGCGGAATACGAGCAGTACTTC
CASSWAGAEYEQYF
>.|many|TRBV4-2|TRBJ2-4
TGTGCCAGCAGCCAAGGCGTAAGGGAGGTCAAAAACATTCAGTACTTC
CASSQGVREVKNIQYF
>.|few|TRBV15|TRBJ2-3
TGTGCCACCAGCAGAGATCGGCGGGGGCATAGCCCAGATACGCAGTATTTT
CATSRDRRGHSPDTQYF
>.|.|TRBV20-1|TRBJ2-1
TGCAGTGCTAGAGGACGGGGGGCTAATAATGAGCAGTTCTTC
CSARGRGANNEQFF
>.|few|TRBV7-9|TRBJ2-1
TGTGCCAGCAGCATCCCGCCCCGAAATGAGCAGTTCTTC
CASSIPPRNEQFF
>TRBD1|.|TRBV6-2/TRBV6-3|TRBJ1-6
TGTGCCAGCAGACAGGGGGCCTCACCCCTCCACTTT
CASRQGASPLHF
>TRBD1|.|TRBV4-1|TRBJ2-7
TGCGCCAGCAGCCGAGGACAGGGATCATCCTACGAGCAGTACTTC
CASSRGQGSSYEQYF
>TRBD1|few|TRBV12-3/TRBV12-4|TRBJ1-5
TGTGCCAGCAGTTTTGGACAGGCCTATAGCAATCAGCCCCAGCATTTT
CASSFGQAYSNQPQHF
>TRBD1|.|TRBV12-5|TRBJ2-6
TGTGCTAGTGGTTTTGGGACAGACCTCTCTGGGGCCAACGTCCTGACTTTC
CASGFGTDLSGANVLTF
>.|few|TRBV12-3/TRBV12-4|TRBJ2-1
TGTGCCAGCAGTTCTAGCTTCACCCCTCCCGCTAGCCAGGGCTACAATGAGCAGTTCTTC
CASSSSFTPPASQGYNEQFF
>.|.|TRBV7-2|TRBJ2-1
TGTGCCAGCAGCCGCTTACAAACCGGGACGAGCTCCTACAATGAGCAGTTCTTC
CASSRLQTGTSSYNEQFF
>.|few|TRBV7-2|TRBJ2-5
TGTGCCAGCAGCCCTAGTGGCAGCCCGTGGGAGACCCAGTACTTC
CASSPSGSPWETQYF
>TRBD1|few|TRBV20-1|TRBJ2-1
TGCAGTGCTGACAGGGGCCGTTACAATGAGCAGTTCTTC
CSADRGRYNEQFF
>.|few|TRBV27|TRBJ2-3
TGTGCCAGCAGCCATAGTCGGGATACGCAGTATTTT
CASSHSRDTQYF
>.|.|TRBV19|TRBJ2-3
TGTGCCAGTAGTATTGGTCGTGCGGCAGATACGCAGTATTTT
CASSIGRAADTQYF
>.|.|TRBV7-3|TRBJ2-7
TGTGCCAGCACCCATCATAGCGGCTCCTACAATGAGCAGTACTTC
CASTHHSGSYNEQYF
>.|.|TRBV29-1|TRBJ1-1
TGCAGCGTCTTAGATCCCTCCCGGGACACTGAAGCTTTCTTT
CSVLDPSRDTEAFF
>.|few|TRBV20-1|TRBJ2-7
TGCAGTGCTAGAGATGGGGACGTTACCTACGAGCAGTACTTC
CSARDGDVTYEQYF
>.|.|TRBV12-3/TRBV12-4|TRBJ2-7
TGTGCCAGCAGGGCCGGGACGGCCACTGGGCAGTACTTC
CASRAGTATGQYF
>.|.|TRBV7-8|TRBJ2-2
TGTGCCAGCAGCTTAGCACTTCTCACCGGGGAGCTGTTTTTT
CASSLALLTGELFF
>.|few|TRBV5-5|TRBJ2-3
TGTGCCAGCAGGGACGAATGGGGCACAGATACGCAGTATTTT
CASRDEWGTDTQYF
>.|.|TRBV5-1|TRBJ2-5
TGCGCCAGCAGCTTTGGGTTTCGACAGGAAGAGACCCAGTACTTC
CASSFGFRQEETQYF
>.|.|TRBV29-1|TRBJ2-1
TGCAGCGTTGGGGGGATCGACAATGAGCAGTTCTTC
CSVGGIDNEQFF
>.|many|TRBV7-2|TRBJ2-1
TGTGCCAGCAGCTTGGTTGGTGATGGTGTTGGGAATGAGCAGTTCTTC
CASSLVGDGVGNEQFF
>TRBD2|.|TRBV6-2/TRBV6-3|TRBJ2-3
TGTGCCAGCAGTAGGAGCGGGACTAGCGAATATACGCAGTATTTT
CASSRSGTSEYTQYF
>TRBD1|few|TRBV4-3|TRBJ2-7
TGCGCCAGCAGCCAAGCCTCCGGGACAGGGGGGTACGAGCAGTACTTC
CASSQASGTGGYEQYF
>TRBD2|.|TRBV30|TRBJ2-7
TGTGCCTGGAGTATCTCTAGCGGTGCCTACGAGCAGTACTTC
CAWSISSGAYEQYF
>TRBD2|few|TRBV15|TRBJ2-6
TGTGCCACCAGCAGAGATCCGGGCGGGAGCTGGACTGGGGCCAACGTCCTGACTTTC
CATSRDPGGSWTGANVLTF
>.|.|TRBV28|TRBJ2-3
TGTGCCAGCAGTTTACCCGGAGGGAGGACAGATACGCAGTATTTT
CASSLPGGRTDTQYF
>TRBD2|.|TRBV7-2|TRBJ2-5
TGTGCCAGCAGGCTTCTAGCGGGCGGGGAGACCCAGTACTTC
CASRLLAGGETQYF
>TRBD2|.|TRBV10-3|TRBJ2-5
TGTGCCGTCAGTGAGGTAGCGGGACCCCAAGAGACCCAGTACTTC
CAVSEVAGPQETQYF
>.|.|TRBV9|TRBJ2-5
TGTGCCAGCAGCGGATGGACTGGCCAAGAGACCCAGTACTTC
CASSGWTGQETQYF
>.|.|TRBV11-3|TRBJ2-1
TGTGCCAGCAGCTTAGCCCCCTCCTACAATGAGCAGTTCTTC
CASSLAPSYNEQFF
>TRBD2|few|TRBV12-3/TRBV12-4|TRBJ2-5
TGTGCCAGCAGTACCGGACTAGCTATAGAGACCCAGTACTTC
CASSTGLAIETQYF
>.|.|TRBV10-3|TRBJ1-2
TGTGCCATCAGTGAGGGTGAAAACTATGGCTACACCTTC
CAISEGENYGYTF
>.|.|TRBV27|TRBJ2-4
TGTGCCAGCAGTCATCCCCCCCCTGGGCAGGATCTCAACAATCAGTACTTC
CASSHPPPGQDLNNQYF
>TRBD2|many|TRBV28|TRBJ2-1
TGTGCCAGCAGCCGTAGACTAGCGGGACGGAGCGATTACAATGAGCAGTTCTTC
CASSRRLAGRSDYNEQFF
>.|.|TRBV9|TRBJ2-7
TGTGCCAGCAGCGATAAGTATCTCCCCTACGAGCAGTACTTC
CASSDKYLPYEQYF
>.|.|TRBV10-1|TRBJ2-5
TGCGCCAGCTCCCCGGATGAGACCCAGTACTTC
CASSPDETQYF
>.|.|TRBV25-1|TRBJ2-4
TGTGCCAGCAGTGAACAGGGCACCCTAGCCAAAAACATTCAGTACTTC
CASSEQGTLAKNIQYF
>TRBD2|.|TRBV20-1|TRBJ2-7
TGCAGTGCTCCCGTAGCGGGACTCTACAATGAGCAGTACTTC
CSAPVAGLYNEQYF
>TRBD2|many|TRBV4-1|TRBJ2-1
TGCGCCAGCAGCCCGACTTGGACTAGCGGGTGGGCGTTCTTC
CASSPTWTSGWAFF
>.|.|TRBV28|TRBJ2-4
TGTGCCAGCAGCGGACATCCTTCTCTAGCCAAAAACATTCAGTACTTC
CASSGHPSLAKNIQYF
>TRBD2|few|TRBV20-1|TRBJ2-7
TGCAGTGCTTCACGGGGGGGCCCTAGCCCTCGCGAGCAGTACTTC
CSASRGGPSPREQYF
>TRBD2|few|TRBV28|TRBJ2-3
TGTGCCAGCAGTTCACTAGCGGGAGGGGCAGATACGCAGTATTTT
CASSSLAGGADTQYF
>.|.|TRBV5-1|TRBJ2-7
TGCGCCAGCAGCTCAACAAGTAAGCGCCCCGACGAGCAGTACTTC
CASSSTSKRPDEQYF
>TRBD2|.|TRBV7-2|TRBJ2-7
TGTGCCAGCAGCCTAAGACTAGCGGTAGCCTCCTACGAGCAGTACTTC
CASSLRLAVASYEQYF
>.|.|TRBV7-9|TRBJ1-1
TGTGCCAGCAGCTCCTCTAATGGGGGGGTAAGCGCTGAAGCTTTCTTT
CASSSSNGGVSAEAFF
>.|once|TRBV2|TRBJ1-2
TGTGCCAGCAGTGCGACACAGTATGGCTACACCTTC
CASSATQYGYTF